This T cell receptor (beta chain) was captured by sequencing in a study of blood T cell repertoires in COVID-19. Study-wide context: PBMCs, B-cell-depleted T cells, or T cells were the source of the cDNA or gDNA that made up the material.

Trimming left V 4 bases short and J 9 bases short, with 19 bases between. The CDR3 extends over 16 amino acids. Germline CDR1 is PRHDT and CDR2 is FYEKMQ (reference sequence). About this clone itself: This sample also contains other DNA sequences that code for the same CDR3.

In the authors' workflow: Quantification of nucleated cells was approximated via reference gene primer amplification. Here immunoSEQ multiplex PCR was the method, and the copy in TCRdb shows in-frame clones only, minus some. That table is the source of V, J and clone size, and D and trimming were worked out from the DNA. The sample has about 130,000 clones, 60% to 85% seen once. This sequence originates from a man older than 75 with acute or convalescent COVID-19. The rearrangement uses TRBV13 and TRBJ1-6; D might be TRBD1 (6 bases). The sequencing input was peripheral blood. This chain's CDR3 is CASSSGQGLKGSPLHF. CDR3 in DNA: TGTGCCAGCAGCTCGGGACAAGGGCTAAAGGGTTCACCCCTCCACTTT.